There are a few counts of the clone carrying this T cell receptor beta chain. From germline, CDR1 is SGHNT and CDR2 YYREEE (reference sequence). Deletions cut 0 bases from V and 0 bases from J, with 12 bases between. This CDR3 has 17 residues. TCRdb reprocessed the 5' RACE reads with MiXCR, giving one entry per CDR3 protein. The table includes under 70,000 distinct CDR3 sequences, roughly 5.6% detected once. The data belong to a study of neurological immune-mediated disorders. Study at large: There were some 34 multiple sclerosis patients; about 31 were relapsing-remitting and 3 were secondary progressive.

Sequenced material: PBMCs. The gene calls are TRBV5-4 and TRBJ2-2; perhaps TRBD1 as D (5 bases). The sequence was obtained from a woman aged 25 to 39 with multiple sclerosis. In DNA form, the CDR3 reads TGTGCCAGCAGCTTGGCTTGGGGCGGATCGAACACCGGGGAGCTGTTTTTT. This sequence encodes CASSLAWGGSNTGELFF.